This T cell receptor beta chain is from a study of OX40 agonist ivuxolimab in advanced cancers. Across the whole study: Aged roughly 20 to 79 with a mean of about 60 years, they were around 79% male.

Method: immunoSEQ multiplex PCR; TCRdb's copy keeps in-frame clones and lacks some. Of 15,000 to 20,000 clones in the sample, over 75% were seen once. In its sample, this clone was seen once. Germline values: CDR1 SGDLS, CDR2 YYNGEE. The V and J ends lost 5 bases and 1 base respectively, with 15 bases between them. CDR3 length equals 15 residues. The genes are TRBV9 and TRBJ1-1, with D possibly being TRBD1 (6 bases). The material sequenced was CD4+ or CD8+ T cells sorted from blood, taken in a trial of the OX40 agonist ivuxolimab. This TCR was sampled from an adult with an advanced solid tumor such as melanoma, head and neck, liver or kidney cancer. The CDR3 nucleotides read TGTGCCAGCAGTGAGTGGGGGGCTGGGAACACTGAAGCTTTCTTT. It yields the protein CASSEWGAGNTEAFF.